The entry that follows covers one TCR beta chain sequence. What it recognizes is unknown. The data are from a study of T cell responses to AZD1222 COVID-19 vaccine. Study-wide findings and caveats: Repertoires were sampled only after the peak T cell response. The breadth and depth of Spike-specific TCRs increased once two AZD1222 doses had been given. The CD4 TCRs associated with vaccination extended across spike and predominated at 160-218 and 743-854.

The CDR3 is made up of 13 amino acids. Deletions cut 3 bases from V and 5 bases from J, with 8 bases between. Germline V gene sequence: CDR1 LNHDA, CDR2 SQIVND (reference sequence). TCRdb's table, derived via immunoSEQ multiplex PCR, lists solely in-frame clones and lacks some. This table holds 150,000 to 180,000 clones, approximately 87% found once. This chain uses TRBV19 with TRBJ2-1; D remains ambiguous. Specimen: peripheral blood, collected on day 0 of MenACWY control vaccination. The TCR was taken from an adult in good health. As DNA, the CDR3 is TGTGCCAGTAGTATCCTAGGGAACAATGAGCAGTTCTTC. It translates to CASSILGNNEQFF.